Described below is a single TCR beta chain sequence and its context. Its cognate antigen is unknown. TCRdb's copy holds only in-frame clones and misses some; the assay was immunoSEQ multiplex PCR. The data contain some 50,000 clones, about 87% of them seen just once; the ten biggest clones take up under 2%. These data come from a study of OX40 agonist ivuxolimab in advanced cancers. Points from the study as a whole: The mean number of expanded clones was higher in CD8+ T cells than in CD4+. Normalized expansion of T-cell clones was also low for some nonresponders. Compared with others, partial responders at 0.1-3.0 mg/kg displayed clonal expansion among the lowest.

Systemic immunosuppression or a history of autoimmune disease excluded patients. There are 12 residues in the CDR3. Trimming cost V 0 bases and J 8 bases, with 8 bases left between them. CDR1 is SGHRS and CDR2 is YFSETQ in the germline V gene. The TCR comes from an adult with an advanced solid tumor such as melanoma, head and neck, liver or kidney cancer. The genes are TRBV5-1 and TRBJ1-2, with unresolved D. The sequencing used CD4+ or CD8+ T cells sorted from blood, collected in a trial of the OX40 agonist ivuxolimab. CDR3: CASSLEGSGYTF. CDR3 bases: TGCGCCAGCAGCTTGGAAGGGAGCGGCTACACCTTC.